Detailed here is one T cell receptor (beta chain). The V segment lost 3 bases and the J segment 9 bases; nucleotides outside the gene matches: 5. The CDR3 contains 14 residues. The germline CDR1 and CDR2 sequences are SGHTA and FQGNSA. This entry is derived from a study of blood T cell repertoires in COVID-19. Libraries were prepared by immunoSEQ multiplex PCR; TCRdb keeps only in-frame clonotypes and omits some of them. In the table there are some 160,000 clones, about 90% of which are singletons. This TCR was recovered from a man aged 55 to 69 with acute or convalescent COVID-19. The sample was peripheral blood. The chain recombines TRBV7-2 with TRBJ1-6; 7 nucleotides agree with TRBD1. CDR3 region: CASSLGQQLSPLHF. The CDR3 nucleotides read TGTGCCAGCAGCTTGGGACAGCAACTTTCACCCCTCCACTTT.